These 20 T cell receptor beta chains share one sample of origin, sequenced in a study of response to subunit inactivated influenza vaccine. TCRdb fed the RT-PCR reads into MiXCR, producing one record per CDR3 protein. The sample has approximately 700,000 distinct CDR3 sequences; over 11% are singletons. The starting material was PBMCs from blood, obtained approximately 15 days before vaccination. All receptors come from a man between 50 and 59 years old who received an inactivated influenza vaccine.

This clonotype was seen ten or more times. V is TRBV21-1 and J is TRBJ1-6; the table's D gene call, TRBD1, was not cross checked with the DNA. TRBV21-1 is recorded as a pseudogene. This CDR3 is built from 15 residues. CDR3 bases: TGTGCCAGCAGCAAGGGGACAGGCGGCAATTCACCCCTCCACTTT. Its protein product is CASSKGTGGNSPLHF.

This clonotype appeared a few times. This rearrangement joins TRBV13 to TRBJ2-2; unclear D gene. V dropped 0 bases and J dropped 6 bases, with 11 bases sitting between them. The length of the CDR3 is 15 residues. Germline lookup yields CDR1 PRHDT and CDR2 FYEKMQ (reference sequence). The DNA of the CDR3 is TGTGCCAGCAGCTTAGGAGAGTCAGCGCCCGGGGAGCTGTTTTTT. This encodes CASSLGESAPGELFF.

The chain joins TRBV27 to TRBJ2-1, with D perhaps matching TRBD2 (5 bases). The CDR3 runs to 15 residues. Germline lookup yields CDR1 MNHEY and CDR2 SMNVEV (reference sequence). Trimming removed 6 bases from V and 0 bases from J, with 12 bases in between. CDR3 sequence reads: CASSQKTSSYNEQFF. Here the CDR3 DNA reads TGTGCCAGCAGCCAAAAAACTAGCTCCTACAATGAGCAGTTCTTC.

The V gene is TRBV20-1, the J gene TRBJ2-3; 10 nucleotides line up with TRBD2. The CDR3 is 16 residues long. Germline loops: CDR1 DFQATT, CDR2 SNEGSKA (reference sequence). The V and J ends lost 6 bases and 0 bases, in that order; junction bases with no gene match: 9. The CDR3 loop reads CSALSLLAGSTDTQYF. CDR3 nucleotide sequence: TGCAGTGCCCTCTCCCTACTAGCGGGAAGCACAGATACGCAGTATTTT.

Many counts were recorded for this clonotype. The chain recombines TRBV20-1 with TRBJ2-3, with 7 bases matching TRBD2. This CDR3 comprises 15 residues. Germline V gene sequence: CDR1 DFQATT, CDR2 SNEGSKA (reference sequence). The V segment lost 6 bases and the J segment 8 bases; nucleotides outside the gene matches: 17. The CDR3 DNA sequence: TGCAGTGCCGAAATTACTGGACGGGAGGTCGGTACGCAGTATTTT. This codes for CSAEITGREVGTQYF.

This rearrangement joins TRBV9 to TRBJ2-7, with TRBD1 as a possible D gene (6 bases). CDR1 is SGDLS, CDR2 YYNGEE, per germline. The V end lost 0 bases, the J end lost 0 bases, and 10 bases lay between the germline ends. This CDR3 is built from 15 residues. The CDR3 DNA reads TGTGCCAGCAGCGTAGATGGGGGCTACTCCTACGAGCAGTACTTC. Its protein product is CASSVDGGYSYEQYF.

There are a few counts of this clonotype. The chain is built from TRBV7-9 and TRBJ1-3; D is undetermined. CDR1 and CDR2 (germline): SEHNR, FQNEAQ (reference sequence). Trimming left V 0 bases short and J 2 bases short, with 11 bases between. CDR3 length: 16 amino acids. Here the CDR3 reads CASSLAGLRTGNTIYF. The DNA of the CDR3 is TGTGCCAGCAGCTTAGCCGGCCTGAGGACTGGAAACACCATATATTTT.

This clonotype appeared a few times. The chain carries TRBV7-9 and TRBJ2-1, with a possible D match to TRBD2 (7 bases). Trimming removed 6 bases from V and 12 bases from J, with 21 bases in between. Germline V gene lookup returns CDR1 SEHNR and CDR2 FQNEAQ (reference sequence). The CDR3 loop spans 14 amino acids. DNA of the CDR3: TGTGCCAGCAGGGGGGGGCTAGCGACTATGGGGCAGTTCTTC. This encodes CASRGGLATMGQFF.

The V call is TRBV28, the J call TRBJ1-6; D is unresolved. Germline lookup yields CDR1 MDHEN and CDR2 SYDVKM. The length of the CDR3 is 14 residues. Trimming took 1 base from V and 4 from J, leaving 5 bases between them. CDR3 coding DNA: TGTGCCAGCAGTTTATCCCCTTATAATTCACCCCTCCACTTT. The encoded protein is CASSLSPYNSPLHF.

The sample holds many counts of this clonotype. V is TRBV11-2 and J is TRBJ1-2; 8 nucleotides line up with TRBD1. The CDR3 is 15 amino acids. Trimming at V came to 5 bases and at J to 8 bases, leaving 13 bases not matched to a gene. Looked up from germline, CDR1 is SGHAT and CDR2 is FQNNGV. CDR3 region: CASSVTGAAFGGYTF. CDR3 DNA: TGTGCCAGCAGCGTGACAGGGGCCGCTTTTGGGGGCTACACCTTC.

The table lists this clonotype with many counts. The chain has TRBV7-9 and TRBJ1-1, with TRBD1 matching 7 bases. This CDR3 is 14 amino acids long. Trimming removed 5 bases from V and 5 bases from J; junction bases left unmatched: 8. Germline-derived CDR1 and CDR2 are SEHNR and FQNEAQ (reference sequence). The CDR3 DNA reads TGTGCCAGCAGCCCCAGGACAGGTTATACTGAAGCTTTCTTT. Protein product: CASSPRTGYTEAFF.

This clonotype was seen more than once but under ten times. The gene calls are TRBV5-1 and TRBJ1-4; 8 bases are a match to TRBD1. Trimming cost V 0 bases and J 11 bases; bases outside gene matches: 3. Per the germline V gene, CDR1 is SGHRS and CDR2 is YFSETQ. The CDR3 is 13 amino acids. The CDR3 sequence is CASSLEDREKLFF. CDR3 coding DNA: TGCGCCAGCAGCTTGGAGGACAGGGAGAAACTGTTTTTT.

CDR3 nucleotide sequence: TGTGCCAGTAGTATACCCAACAGGGACCCTAACGAGCAGTACTTC. Translating gives CASSIPNRDPNEQYF. J is TRBJ2-7 and V is TRBV19; the D gene is possibly TRBD1 (6 bases). Between the trimmed V and J ends, which lost 2 bases and 5 bases, there was a span of 16 bases. CDR1 LNHDA and CDR2 SQIVND come from the germline V gene (reference sequence). The length of the CDR3 is 15 residues.

A few counts support this clonotype. This chain links TRBV15 with TRBJ2-3, with D hard to call. Deletions cut 1 base from V and 0 bases from J, with 5 bases between. This CDR3 has 14 residues. CDR1 LNHNV and CDR2 YYDKDF come from the germline V gene (reference sequence). CDR3 loop: CATSRVPSTDTQYF. In nucleotides, the CDR3 is TGTGCCACCAGCAGAGTTCCTAGCACAGATACGCAGTATTTT.

The chain employs TRBV11-2 and TRBJ2-5; 10 bases agree with TRBD2. V lost 1 base and J lost 5; bases outside the gene matches: 4. The CDR3 loop spans 15 amino acids. Looked up from germline, CDR1 is SGHAT and CDR2 is FQNNGV. DNA of the CDR3: TGTGCCAGCAGCTTAGGCAATAGCGGGGGGGAGACCCAGTACTTC. Amino acid sequence: CASSLGNSGGETQYF.

The rearrangement links TRBV20-1 to TRBJ1-1; TRBD1 matches 7 bases. This CDR3 has 15 amino acids. With V trimmed by 2 bases and J by 4 bases, 10 bases remained unmatched. Germline V gene data show CDR1 as DFQATT and CDR2 as SNEGSKA (reference sequence). DNA for the CDR3: TGCAGTGCTAGAAGGGCAGGGGGTGAGGGCACTGAAGCTTTCTTT. Translation gives CSARRAGGEGTEAFF.

This clonotype was seen just once. The chain uses TRBV7-6 and TRBJ1-1; 12 nucleotides agree with TRBD1. Germline V CDR1 and CDR2: SGHVS, FNYEAQ. The CDR3 length is 19 residues. V trimming: 3 bases; J trimming: 7 bases; junction bases outside the gene matches: 18. CDR3 nucleotide sequence: TGTGCCAGCAGCTTTGATAAGGCCCCCTCGGGACAGGGGGCGAGTGAAGCTTTCTTT. Its translation is CASSFDKAPSGQGASEAFF.

V is TRBV15 and J is TRBJ2-2; the D is unclear. The V gene lost 0 bases and the J gene lost 6 bases, with 5 bases spanning the gap. The CDR3 has 13 residues. Germline V gives CDR1 LNHNV, CDR2 YYDKDF (reference sequence). CDR3 coding DNA: TGTGCCACCAGCAGAGATGATGCCGGGGAGCTGTTTTTT. It translates to CATSRDDAGELFF.

The V call is TRBV3-1, the J call TRBJ2-7; D is perhaps TRBD1 (5 bases). Germline CDR1 reads LGHDT; CDR2 reads YNNKEL (reference sequence). V was cut by 2 bases and J by 2 bases, with 13 bases left in between. The CDR3 covers 15 residues. CDR3 coding DNA: TGTGCCAGCAGCCAACAGGGAACCCCGACCTACGAGCAGTACTTC. Translation: CASSQQGTPTYEQYF.

This clonotype has just a few counts. This chain joins TRBV3-1 and TRBJ2-1; D is perhaps TRBD2 (7 bases). Trimming left V 1 base short and J 5 bases short, with 15 bases between. The V gene's germline CDR1 is LGHDT and CDR2 YNNKEL (reference sequence). This CDR3 has 16 amino acids. This chain's CDR3 is CASSQGWGGRNNEQFF. In nucleotides, the CDR3 is TGTGCCAGCAGCCAAGGATGGGGGGGGCGGAACAATGAGCAGTTCTTC.